This TCR beta chain stems from a study of cytotoxic CD8 clonotypes in ibrutinib-treated CLL. Study at large: Investigators collected response samples after a median about 11 months of treatment, range 6 to 36.

This CDR3 contains 17 residues. CDR1 and CDR2 from the germline V gene are MGHRA and YSYEKL. The junction had 15 bases not matched to a gene; V was cut back by 3 bases and J by 7 bases. Study results and limitations: Having risen at ibrutinib response, clonality had fallen back toward baseline by progression.

TCRdb keeps only in-frame clones here, not all; method: immunoSEQ multiplex PCR. The sample lists about 300,000 clones; 67% were seen once. This clone was found once. Its antigen is not known. The material sequenced was PBMCs, taken after 36 months of ibrutinib treatment. This clonotype was obtained from a human donor with chronic lymphocytic leukemia. The chain links TRBV4-1 to TRBJ1-2; TRBD1 matches at 9 bases. The DNA for the CDR3 is TGCGCCAGCAGCCACGCCCGGGACAGGGTCTCTGGTGGTGGCTACACCTTC. Translation: CASSHARDRVSGGGYTF.